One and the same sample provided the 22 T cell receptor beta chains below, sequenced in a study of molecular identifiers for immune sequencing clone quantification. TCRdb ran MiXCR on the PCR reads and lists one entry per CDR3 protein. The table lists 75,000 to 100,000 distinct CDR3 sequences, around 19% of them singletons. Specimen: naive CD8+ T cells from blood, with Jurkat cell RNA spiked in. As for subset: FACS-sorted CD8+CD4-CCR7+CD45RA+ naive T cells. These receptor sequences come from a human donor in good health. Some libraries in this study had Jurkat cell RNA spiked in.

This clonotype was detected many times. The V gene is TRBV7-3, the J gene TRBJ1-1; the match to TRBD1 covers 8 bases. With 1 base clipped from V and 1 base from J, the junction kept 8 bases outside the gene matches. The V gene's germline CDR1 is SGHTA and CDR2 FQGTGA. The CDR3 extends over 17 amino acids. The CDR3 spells CASSLIGGQGANTEAFF. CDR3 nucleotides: TGTGCCAGCAGCTTAATTGGTGGACAGGGAGCGAACACTGAAGCTTTCTTT.

This chain's CDR3 is CATSDDGNTEAFF. CDR3 DNA: TGTGCCACCAGTGATGACGGGAACACTGAAGCTTTCTTT. The gene calls are TRBV24-1 and TRBJ1-1; D uncertain. Trimming removed 3 bases at V and 1 base at J, with 5 bases between. CDR3 length: 13 residues. In germline, CDR1 is KGHDR, CDR2 SFDVKD.

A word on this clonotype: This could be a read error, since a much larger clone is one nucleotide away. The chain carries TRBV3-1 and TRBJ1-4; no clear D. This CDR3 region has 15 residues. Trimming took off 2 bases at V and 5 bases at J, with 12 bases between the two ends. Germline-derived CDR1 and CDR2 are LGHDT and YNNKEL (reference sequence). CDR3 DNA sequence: TGTGCCAGCAGCCAATTAACGGTTGCGAATGAAAAACTGTTTTTT. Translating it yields CASSQLTVANEKLFF.

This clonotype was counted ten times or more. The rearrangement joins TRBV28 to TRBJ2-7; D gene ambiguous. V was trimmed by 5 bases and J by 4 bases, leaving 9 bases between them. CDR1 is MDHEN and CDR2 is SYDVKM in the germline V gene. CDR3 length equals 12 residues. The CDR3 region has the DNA TGTGCCAGCAGTACCCCGGCTTACGAGCAGTACTTC. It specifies CASSTPAYEQYF. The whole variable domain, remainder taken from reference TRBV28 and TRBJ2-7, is DVKVTQSSRYLVKRTGEKVFLECVQDMDHENMFWYRQDPGLGLRLIYFSYDVKMKEKGDIPEGYSVSREKKERFSLILESASTNQTSMYLCASSTPAYEQYFGPGTRLTVT.

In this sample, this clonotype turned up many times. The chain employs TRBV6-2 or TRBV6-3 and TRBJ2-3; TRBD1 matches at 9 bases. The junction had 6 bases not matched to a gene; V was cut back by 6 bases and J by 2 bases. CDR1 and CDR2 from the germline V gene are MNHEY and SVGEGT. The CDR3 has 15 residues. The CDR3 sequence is CASSPGQGITDTQYF. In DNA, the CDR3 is TGTGCCAGCAGCCCAGGACAGGGGATCACAGATACGCAGTATTTT.

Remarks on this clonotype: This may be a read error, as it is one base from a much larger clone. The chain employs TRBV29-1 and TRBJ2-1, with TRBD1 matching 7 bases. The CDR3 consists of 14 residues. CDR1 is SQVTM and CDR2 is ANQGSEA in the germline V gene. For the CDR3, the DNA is TGCAGCGTCCCCGACAGGGTTTCATACAATGAGCGGTTCTTC. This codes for CSVPDRVSYNERFF.

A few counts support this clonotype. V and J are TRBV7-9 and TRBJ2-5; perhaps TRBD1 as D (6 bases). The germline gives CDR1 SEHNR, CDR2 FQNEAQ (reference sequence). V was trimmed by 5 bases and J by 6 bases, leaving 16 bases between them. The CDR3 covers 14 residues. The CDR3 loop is CASSRQDPGQTQYF. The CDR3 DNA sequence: TGTGCCAGCAGCAGACAGGACCCAGGGCAGACCCAGTACTTC. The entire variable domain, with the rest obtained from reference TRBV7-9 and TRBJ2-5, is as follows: DTGVSQNPRHKITKRGQNVTFRCDPISEHNRLYWYRQTLGQGPEFLTYFQNEAQLEKSRLLSDRFSAERPKGSFSTLEIQRTEQGDSAMYLCASSRQDPGQTQYFGPGTRLLVL.

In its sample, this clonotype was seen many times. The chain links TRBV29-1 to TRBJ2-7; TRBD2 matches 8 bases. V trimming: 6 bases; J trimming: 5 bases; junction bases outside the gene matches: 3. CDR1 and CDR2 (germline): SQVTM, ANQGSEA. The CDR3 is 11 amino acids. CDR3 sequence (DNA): TGCAGCGTAGAACTAGCGGACGAGCAGTACTTC. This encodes CSVELADEQYF.

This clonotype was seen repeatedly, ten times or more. This CDR3 is CAWSVQGVEQYF. The CDR3 nucleotides are TGTGCCTGGAGTGTACAGGGGGTCGAGCAGTACTTC. The chain has TRBV30 and TRBJ2-7, with TRBD1 matching 8 bases. Germline CDR1 is GTSNPN and CDR2 is SVGIG (reference sequence). V dropped 0 bases and J dropped 6; count of bases not matched to a gene: 1. The CDR3 length is 12 residues.

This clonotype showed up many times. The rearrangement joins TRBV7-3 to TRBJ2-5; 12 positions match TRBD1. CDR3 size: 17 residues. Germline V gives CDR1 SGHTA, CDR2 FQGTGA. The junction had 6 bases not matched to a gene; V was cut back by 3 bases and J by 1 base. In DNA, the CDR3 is TGTGCCAGCAGCTTGGGACAGGGGGCCGCGAGCCAAGAGACCCAGTACTTC. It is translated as CASSLGQGAASQETQYF. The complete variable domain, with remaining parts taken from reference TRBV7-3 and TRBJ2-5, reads GAGVSQTPSNKVTEKGKYVELRCDPISGHTALYWYRQSLGQGPEFLIYFQGTGAADDSGLPNDRFFAVRPEGSVSTLKIQRTERGDSAVYLCASSLGQGAASQETQYFGPGTRLLVL.

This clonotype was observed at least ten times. Here the CDR3 DNA reads TGTGCCACCAGCAGAGCCAGACAGAACCCCAATCAGCCCCAGCATTTT. Translated, it gives CATSRARQNPNQPQHF. This sequence joins TRBV15 and TRBJ1-5; D is possibly TRBD1 (5 bases). Germline V gives CDR1 LNHNV, CDR2 YYDKDF (reference sequence). The V gene lost 1 base and the J gene lost 3 bases, with 13 bases spanning the gap. The CDR3 is made up of 16 amino acids.

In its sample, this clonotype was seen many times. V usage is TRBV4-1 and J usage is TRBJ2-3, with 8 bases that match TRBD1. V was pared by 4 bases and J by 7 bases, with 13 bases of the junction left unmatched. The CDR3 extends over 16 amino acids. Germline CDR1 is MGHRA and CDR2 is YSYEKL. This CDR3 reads CASSPARQGAFNTQYF. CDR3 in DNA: TGCGCCAGCAGCCCCGCTCGGCAGGGGGCTTTTAATACGCAGTATTTT.

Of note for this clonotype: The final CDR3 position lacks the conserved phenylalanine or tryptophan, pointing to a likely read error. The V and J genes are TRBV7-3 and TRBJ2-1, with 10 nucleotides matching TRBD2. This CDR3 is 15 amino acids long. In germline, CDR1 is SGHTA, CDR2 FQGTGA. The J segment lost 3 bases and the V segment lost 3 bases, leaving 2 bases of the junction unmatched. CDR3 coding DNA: TGTGCCAGCAGCTTTCTAGCGGGAGACTACAATGAGCAGTTCCTC. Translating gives CASSFLAGDYNEQFL.

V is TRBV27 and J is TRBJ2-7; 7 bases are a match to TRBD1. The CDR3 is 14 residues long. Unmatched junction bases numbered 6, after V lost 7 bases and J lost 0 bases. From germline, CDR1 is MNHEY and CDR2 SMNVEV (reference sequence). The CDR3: CASNPGTVSYEQYF. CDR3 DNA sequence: TGTGCCAGCAATCCCGGGACAGTCTCCTACGAGCAGTACTTC.

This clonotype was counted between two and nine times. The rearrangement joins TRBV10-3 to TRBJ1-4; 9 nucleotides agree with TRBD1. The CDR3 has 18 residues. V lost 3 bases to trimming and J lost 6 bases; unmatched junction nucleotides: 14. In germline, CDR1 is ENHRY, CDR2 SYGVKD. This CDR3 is CAISDPTGGGGYDEKLFF. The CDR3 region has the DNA TGTGCCATCAGTGACCCAACAGGGGGCGGCGGTTATGATGAAAAACTGTTTTTT.

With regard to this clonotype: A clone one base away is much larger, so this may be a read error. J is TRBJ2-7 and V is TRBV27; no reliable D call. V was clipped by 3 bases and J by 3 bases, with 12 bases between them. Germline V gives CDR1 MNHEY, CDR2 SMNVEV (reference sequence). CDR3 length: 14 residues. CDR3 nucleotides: TGTGCCAGCAGTTTCCGGCAGGCGATCTACGAGCAGTACTTC. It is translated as CASSFRQAIYEQYF.

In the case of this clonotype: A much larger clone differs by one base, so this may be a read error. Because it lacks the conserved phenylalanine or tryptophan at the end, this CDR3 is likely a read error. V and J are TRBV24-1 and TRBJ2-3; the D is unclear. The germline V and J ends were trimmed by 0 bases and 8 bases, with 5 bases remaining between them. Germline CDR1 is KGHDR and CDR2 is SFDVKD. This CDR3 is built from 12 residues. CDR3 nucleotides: TGTGCCACCAGTGATTTGAAGGGTACGCAGTATTCT. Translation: CATSDLKGTQYS.

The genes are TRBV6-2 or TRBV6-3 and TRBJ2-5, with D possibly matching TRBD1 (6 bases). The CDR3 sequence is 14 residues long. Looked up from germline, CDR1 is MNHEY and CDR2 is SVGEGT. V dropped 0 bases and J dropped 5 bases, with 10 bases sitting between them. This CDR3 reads CASSYSTGRETQYF. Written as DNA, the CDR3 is TGTGCCAGCAGTTACTCGACAGGACGCGAGACCCAGTACTTC.

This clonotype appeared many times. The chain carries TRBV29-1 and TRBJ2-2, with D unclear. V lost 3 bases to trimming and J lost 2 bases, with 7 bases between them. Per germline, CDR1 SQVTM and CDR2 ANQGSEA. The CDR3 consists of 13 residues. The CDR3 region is CSVDTDNTGELFF. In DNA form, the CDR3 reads TGCAGCGTTGACACGGACAACACCGGGGAGCTGTTTTTT.

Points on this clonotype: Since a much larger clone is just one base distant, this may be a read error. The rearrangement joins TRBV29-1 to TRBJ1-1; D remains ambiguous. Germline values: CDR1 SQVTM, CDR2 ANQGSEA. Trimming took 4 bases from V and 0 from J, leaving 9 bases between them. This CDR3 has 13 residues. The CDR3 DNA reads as TGCAGCGTTGGAGGCATCCTGAACACTGAAGCTTTCTTT. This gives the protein CSVGGILNTEAFF.

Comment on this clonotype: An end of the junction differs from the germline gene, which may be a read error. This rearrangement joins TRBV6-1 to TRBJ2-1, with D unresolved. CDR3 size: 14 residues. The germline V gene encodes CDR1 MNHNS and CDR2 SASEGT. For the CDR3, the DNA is TGTGCCAGCAGTCCACTCGGATCCTCCAATGAGCAGTTCTTC. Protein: CASSPLGSSNEQFF.

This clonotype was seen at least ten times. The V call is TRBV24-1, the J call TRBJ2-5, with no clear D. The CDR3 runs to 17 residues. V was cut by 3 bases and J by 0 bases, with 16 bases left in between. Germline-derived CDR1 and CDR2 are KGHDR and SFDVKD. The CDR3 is CATSDPTLAGDQETQYF. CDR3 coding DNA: TGTGCCACCAGTGATCCCACCTTAGCAGGCGACCAAGAGACCCAGTACTTC.